This T cell receptor beta chain was captured by sequencing in a study of cytomegalovirus exposure and HLA in healthy donors. CDR3 size: 15 residues. CDR1 SGHTA and CDR2 FQGNSA come from the germline V gene. With 5 bases clipped from V and 9 bases from J, the junction kept 7 bases outside the gene matches. On this clone: Its antigen is not known.

Primers included in the PCR were 60 Vbeta and 13 Jbeta primers. Repertoires were generated with immunoSEQ multiplex PCR, while TCRdb's copy carries only in-frame clones and drops some. The table shows some 170,000 clones, with around four fifths occurring only once. General study points: The study put 160 or so TCR beta chains on its list as cytomegalovirus-associated. A later analysis, which compared TCR beta chains of equal frequency, found the HLA-associated ones more clonally expanded. Many donors carried some public TCRs, although rarity characterized most TCR sequences. Apart from CMV serostatus, no immune exposure information was available.

This sequence joins TRBV7-2 and TRBJ1-6, with 10 bases lining up with TRBD1. Sequencing was done on a sample of PBMCs. The receptor was isolated from a woman aged 18 to 35 in good health and CMV-seronegative. The CDR3 is CASSVGQGGSSPLHF. The CDR3 DNA reads TGTGCCAGCAGCGTAGGACAGGGGGGCAGTTCACCCCTCCACTTT.